The clone carrying this T cell receptor (beta chain) showed up many times. The length of the CDR3 is 13 residues. Germline CDR1 reads MNHEY; CDR2 reads SVGAGI. After removal of 2 bases from V and 4 bases from J, the junction contained 1 base not matched to a gene. This specimen belongs to a study of T cells after yellow fever vaccination. Template-switching 5'RACE yielded the TCR cDNA; a universal primer site and UMIs were added in the process. TCRdb recomputed calls from the 5' RACE reads with MiXCR, one row per CDR3 protein. The sample lists over 8,000 distinct CDR3 sequences; under 5.5% were seen once. Study-wide points: Most primary-vaccination clones recurred post-booster (roughly 96% CD4, about 90% CD8). Weaker overall was a secondary response that nonetheless peaked faster, on day 5 versus 15. Any FACS-sorted repertoire could hold abundant clonotypes that contaminate it from the bulk population.

The clonotype comes from a man aged 18-30 years who received the YFV17D yellow fever vaccine. The sequenced sample was PBMCs, either bulk or a sorted T-cell subset (CD4+, CD8+, memory, or dextramer-sorted; not recorded which), obtained roughly 15 days after the first yellow fever vaccination. The gene calls are TRBV6-5 and TRBJ1-2; 7 bases are a match to TRBD1. CDR3 sequence (DNA): TGTGCCAGCAGTTACCGGGACAGCTATGGCTACACCTTC. It encodes CASSYRDSYGYTF.